This T cell receptor beta chain was sequenced in a study of blood T cell repertoires in COVID-19 (TCRdb year 2020). About the study as a whole: Collaborator samples came from the United States, Italy and Spain and covered acute and convalescent phases of COVID-19. The prospective study material was composed of cDNA or gDNA derived from T cells, B-cell-depleted T cells, or PBMCs. Subjects who had been exposed to COVID-19, were actively infected with it, or had recovered from it provided the deeply sampled blood TCRbeta repertoires that made up the dataset. The repertoires were released in a freely available public database meant as a resource for research on the immune response to SARS-CoV-2. Samples came from the ongoing ImmuneRACE study (first 160 participants) plus 1,254 subjects from 6 global collaborators. A de-identified subject ID, COVID-19 status, age in years and sex were almost always included in the sample metadata. HLA class I and class II types, where available, came from metadata supplied by the sample provider rather than from assay-based typing.

TCRbeta CDR3 regions were amplified from genomic DNA using the immunoSEQ Assay, a bias-controlled multiplex PCR. Per the source publication's procedure: Within the assay, amplification of reference gene primers was used to estimate how many nucleated cells each sample contained. To quantify the absolute abundance of each unique TCRbeta CDR3 rearrangement, sequence reads were collapsed and filtered. For each sample, productive Simpson clonality was calculated by taking the square root of Simpson's diversity index across productive rearrangements. TCRdb retrieved this table from immuneACCESS and kept in-frame rearrangements only. Not all clones are present; in checked studies, unresolved V genes account for under half, and no reason is known for the remainder. The DNA gave D and trimming, while V, J and clone size come from that table. This sample gives about 50,000 clones in total; over 85% of them show up just once. The biggest ten clones account for more than 3% of the sample.

Findings and caveats that apply to the study as a whole: How much clinical and demographic metadata was included differed by source and by participant, and the metadata was provided uncurated.

A word on this clone: Its binding antigen is unknown. Base qualities are missing; no much larger clone stands one base away.

Whole blood was collected in K2EDTA tubes by collaborating institutions according to the institutions' own protocols. For TCRbeta analysis, collaborator samples were shipped as frozen whole blood, as isolated PBMCs, or as DNA extracted from either sample type. Reading from cysteine to phenylalanine, the CDR3 counts 11 amino acids. Only the CDR3 region is kept as DNA, spanning 33 bases read in frame from base 1. Trimming costs V 3 bases and J 2 bases, and their ends lie 2 bases apart. The germline V gene (reference sequence) sets CDR1 to DFQATT and CDR2 to SNEGSKA. The sequenced material came from peripheral blood. The V gene is TRBV20-1 and the J gene is TRBJ2-1; the D gene is unclear. The source of this sequence is a human donor in a cohort sampled during active COVID-19. The DNA sequence is given as TGCAGTGCTAGCGCCTACAATGAGCAGTTCTTC. Its translation reads: CSASAYNEQFF.